This TCR beta chain derives from a study of blood T cell repertoires in COVID-19. Study context: Specimens from acute and convalescent COVID-19 originated in the United States, Italy and Spain.

The CDR3 sequence is 16 residues long. CDR1 is SGHNT, CDR2 YENEEA, per germline. Deletions cut 5 bases from V and 1 base from J, with 17 bases between. Clones were read by immunoSEQ multiplex PCR, and TCRdb kept only the in-frame ones, dropping some. This table holds about 120,000 clones, 80% to 90% found once. The material sequenced was peripheral blood. This chain uses TRBV11-3 with TRBJ1-2, with a weak D call TRBD1 (5 bases). The source of this sequence is a man aged 40-49 years with acute or convalescent COVID-19. The CDR3 reads CASSVMGQTDNYGYTF. Written as DNA, the CDR3 is TGTGCCAGCAGCGTCATGGGGCAGACGGATAACTATGGCTACACCTTC.